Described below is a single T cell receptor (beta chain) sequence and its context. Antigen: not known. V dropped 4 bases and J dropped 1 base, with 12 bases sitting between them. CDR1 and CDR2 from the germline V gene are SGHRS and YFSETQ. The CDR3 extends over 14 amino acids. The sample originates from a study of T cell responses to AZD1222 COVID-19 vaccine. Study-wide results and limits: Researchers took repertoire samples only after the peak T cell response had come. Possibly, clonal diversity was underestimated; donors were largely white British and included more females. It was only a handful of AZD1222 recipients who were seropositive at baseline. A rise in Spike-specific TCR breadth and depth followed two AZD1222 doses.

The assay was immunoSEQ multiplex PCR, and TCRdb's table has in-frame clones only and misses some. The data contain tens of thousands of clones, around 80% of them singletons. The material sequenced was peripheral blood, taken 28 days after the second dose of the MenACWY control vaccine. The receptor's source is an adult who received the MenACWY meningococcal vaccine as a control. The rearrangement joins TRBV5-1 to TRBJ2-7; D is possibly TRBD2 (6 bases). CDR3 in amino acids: CASSLRSGSYEQYF. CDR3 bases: TGCGCCAGCAGCCTTCGAAGCGGGTCCTACGAGCAGTACTTC.